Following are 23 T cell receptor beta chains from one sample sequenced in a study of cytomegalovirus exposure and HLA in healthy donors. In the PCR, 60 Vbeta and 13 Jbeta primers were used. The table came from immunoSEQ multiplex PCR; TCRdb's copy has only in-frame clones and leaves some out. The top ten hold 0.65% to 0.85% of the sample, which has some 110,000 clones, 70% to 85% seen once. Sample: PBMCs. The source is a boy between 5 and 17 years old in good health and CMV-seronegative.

In DNA, the CDR3 is TGTGCCAGCAGCTTGGGGGGGCCGGTCACCGGGGAGCTGTTTTTT. As protein: CASSLGGPVTGELFF. This rearrangement joins TRBV11-2 to TRBJ2-2; D is possibly TRBD2 (7 bases). Germline CDR1 SGHAT, CDR2 FQNNGV. V shed 3 bases and J shed 4 bases, with 12 bases lying between them. The CDR3 consists of 15 residues.

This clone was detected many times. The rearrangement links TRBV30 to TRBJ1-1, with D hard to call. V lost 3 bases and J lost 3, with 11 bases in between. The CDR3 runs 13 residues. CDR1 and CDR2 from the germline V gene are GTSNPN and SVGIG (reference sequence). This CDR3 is CAWRGQAHTEAFF. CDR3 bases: TGTGCCTGGAGGGGTCAGGCGCACACTGAAGCTTTCTTT.

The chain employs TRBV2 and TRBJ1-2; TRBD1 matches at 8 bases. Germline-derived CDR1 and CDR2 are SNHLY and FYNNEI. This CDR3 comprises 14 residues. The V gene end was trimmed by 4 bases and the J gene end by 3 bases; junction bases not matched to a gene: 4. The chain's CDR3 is CASSGQGAYYGYTF. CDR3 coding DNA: TGTGCCAGCAGTGGGCAGGGGGCTTACTATGGCTACACCTTC.

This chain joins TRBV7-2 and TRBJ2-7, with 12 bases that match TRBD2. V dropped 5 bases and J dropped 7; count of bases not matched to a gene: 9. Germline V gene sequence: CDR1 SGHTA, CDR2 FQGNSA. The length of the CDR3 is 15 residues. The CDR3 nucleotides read TGTGCCAGCAGCCTTCTAGCGGGGGGGCGTCGAGAGCAGTACTTC. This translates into CASSLLAGGRREQYF.

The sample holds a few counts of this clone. Here the CDR3 reads CASKQDRTTIVYEQYF. In DNA, the CDR3 is TGTGCCAGTAAACAGGATAGGACTACGATTGTTTACGAGCAGTACTTC. This chain links TRBV27 with TRBJ2-7, with a tentative D call TRBD2 (6 bases). CDR1 MNHEY and CDR2 SMNVEV come from the germline V gene (reference sequence). Trimming took off 9 bases at V and 4 bases at J, with 25 bases between the two ends. The CDR3 extends over 16 amino acids.

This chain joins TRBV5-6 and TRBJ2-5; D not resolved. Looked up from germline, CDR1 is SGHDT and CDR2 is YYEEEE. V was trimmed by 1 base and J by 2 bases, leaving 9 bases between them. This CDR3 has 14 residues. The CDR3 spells CASSLNREQETQYF. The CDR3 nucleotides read TGTGCCAGCAGCTTGAACAGAGAGCAAGAGACCCAGTACTTC.

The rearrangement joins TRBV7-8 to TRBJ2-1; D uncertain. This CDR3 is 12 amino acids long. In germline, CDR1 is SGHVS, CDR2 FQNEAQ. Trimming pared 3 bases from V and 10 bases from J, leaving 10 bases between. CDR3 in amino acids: CASSFSQTEQFF. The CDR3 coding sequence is TGTGCCAGCAGCTTCTCACAGACCGAGCAGTTCTTC.

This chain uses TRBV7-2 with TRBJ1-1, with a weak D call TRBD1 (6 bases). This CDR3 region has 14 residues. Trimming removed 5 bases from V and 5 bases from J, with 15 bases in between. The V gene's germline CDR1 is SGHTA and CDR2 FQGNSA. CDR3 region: CASSLQGLITEAFF. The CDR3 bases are TGTGCCAGCAGCCTACAGGGTTTAATTACTGAAGCTTTCTTT.

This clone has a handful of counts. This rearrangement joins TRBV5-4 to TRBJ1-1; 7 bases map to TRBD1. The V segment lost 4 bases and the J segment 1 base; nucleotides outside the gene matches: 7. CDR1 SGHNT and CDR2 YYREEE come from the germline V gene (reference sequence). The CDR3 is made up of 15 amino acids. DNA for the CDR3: TGTGCCAGCAGCCTGACAGACAGGGAGAACACTGAAGCTTTCTTT. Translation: CASSLTDRENTEAFF.

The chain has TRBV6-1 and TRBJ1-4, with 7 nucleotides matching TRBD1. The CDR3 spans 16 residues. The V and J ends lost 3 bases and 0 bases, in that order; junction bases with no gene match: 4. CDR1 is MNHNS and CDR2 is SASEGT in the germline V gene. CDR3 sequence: CASSDRGTATNEKLFF. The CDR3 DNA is TGTGCCAGCAGTGATAGAGGGACAGCAACTAATGAAAAACTGTTTTTT.

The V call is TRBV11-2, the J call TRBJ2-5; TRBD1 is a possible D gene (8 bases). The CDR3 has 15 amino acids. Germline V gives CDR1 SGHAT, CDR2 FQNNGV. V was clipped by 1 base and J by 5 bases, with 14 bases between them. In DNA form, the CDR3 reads TGTGCCAGCAGCTTAGGACAGGGGAGGGGGGAGACCCAGTACTTC. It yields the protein CASSLGQGRGETQYF.

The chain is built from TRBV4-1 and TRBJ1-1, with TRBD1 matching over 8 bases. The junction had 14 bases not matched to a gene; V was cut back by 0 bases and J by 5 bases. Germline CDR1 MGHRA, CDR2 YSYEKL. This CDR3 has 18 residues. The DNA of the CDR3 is TGCGCCAGCAGCCAAGAAGATCTTAGTCCAGGGGGCCGTACTGAAGCTTTCTTT. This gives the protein CASSQEDLSPGGRTEAFF.

The CDR3 DNA is TGTGCCAGCAGCCCAAGGCGGGGTCCCTACACTGAAGCTTTCTTT. Translation gives CASSPRRGPYTEAFF. The chain links TRBV7-9 to TRBJ1-1; D gene uncertain. With 5 bases removed from V and 3 bases from J, the gap between germline ends came to 16 bases. The CDR3 length is 15 residues. CDR1 is SEHNR, CDR2 FQNEAQ, per germline (reference sequence).

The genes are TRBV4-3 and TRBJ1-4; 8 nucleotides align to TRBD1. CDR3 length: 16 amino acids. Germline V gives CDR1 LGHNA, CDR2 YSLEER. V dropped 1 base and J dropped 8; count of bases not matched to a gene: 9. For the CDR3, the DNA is TGCGCCAGCAGCCAAGGGATTGGAACAGGGGGAGAAAAACTGTTTTTT. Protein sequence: CASSQGIGTGGEKLFF.

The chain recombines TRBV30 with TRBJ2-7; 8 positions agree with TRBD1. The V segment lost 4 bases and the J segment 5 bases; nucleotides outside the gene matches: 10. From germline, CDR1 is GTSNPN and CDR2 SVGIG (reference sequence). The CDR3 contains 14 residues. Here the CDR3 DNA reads TGTGCCTGGACCACACCGGACAGGGACCACGAGCAGTACTTC. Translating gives CAWTTPDRDHEQYF.

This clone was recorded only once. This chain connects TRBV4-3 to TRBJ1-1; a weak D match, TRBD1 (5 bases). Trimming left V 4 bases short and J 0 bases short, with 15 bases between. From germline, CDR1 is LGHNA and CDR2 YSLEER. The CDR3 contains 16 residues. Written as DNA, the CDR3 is TGCGCCAGCAGCCCAACGCCGGGACTGATGAACACTGAAGCTTTCTTT. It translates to CASSPTPGLMNTEAFF.

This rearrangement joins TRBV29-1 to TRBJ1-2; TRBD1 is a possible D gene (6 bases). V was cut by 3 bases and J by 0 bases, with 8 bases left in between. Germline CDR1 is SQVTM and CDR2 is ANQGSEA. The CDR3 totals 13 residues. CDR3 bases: TGCAGCGTTGAGACAGGAACTAACTATGGCTACACCTTC. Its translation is CSVETGTNYGYTF.

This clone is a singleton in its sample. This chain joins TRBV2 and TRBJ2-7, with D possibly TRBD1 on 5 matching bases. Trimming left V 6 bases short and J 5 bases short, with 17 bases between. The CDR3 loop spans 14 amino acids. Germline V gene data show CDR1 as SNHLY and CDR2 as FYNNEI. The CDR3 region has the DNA TGTGCCAGCAGGGGCAGGGCCCTTCTCGACGAGCAGTACTTC. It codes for CASRGRALLDEQYF.

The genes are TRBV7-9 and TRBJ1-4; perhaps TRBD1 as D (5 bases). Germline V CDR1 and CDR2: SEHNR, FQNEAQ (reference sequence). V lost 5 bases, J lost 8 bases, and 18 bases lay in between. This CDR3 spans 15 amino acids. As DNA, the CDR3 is TGTGCCAGCAGCGGACTCGGGGGATATGAAGAAAAACTGTTTTTT. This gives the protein CASSGLGGYEEKLFF.

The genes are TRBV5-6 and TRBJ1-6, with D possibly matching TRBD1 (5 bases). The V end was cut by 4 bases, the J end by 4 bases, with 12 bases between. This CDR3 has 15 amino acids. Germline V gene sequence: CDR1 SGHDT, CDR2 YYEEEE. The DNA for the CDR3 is TGTGCCAGCAGCCCGTCGGACAAGTATAATTCACCCCTCCACTTT. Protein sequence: CASSPSDKYNSPLHF.

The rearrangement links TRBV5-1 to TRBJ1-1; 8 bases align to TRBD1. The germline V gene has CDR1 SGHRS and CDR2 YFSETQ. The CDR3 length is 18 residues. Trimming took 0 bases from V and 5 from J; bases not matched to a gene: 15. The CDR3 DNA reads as TGCGCCAGCAGCTTGGCCGGACAGGGAAGCCTCCTTGGAACTGAAGCTTTCTTT. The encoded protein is CASSLAGQGSLLGTEAFF.

The CDR3 region is CASSFGQVSSPLHF. The CDR3 bases are TGTGCCAGCAGTTTCGGACAGGTCAGCTCACCCCTCCACTTT. This rearrangement joins TRBV27 to TRBJ1-6, with 7 nucleotides matching TRBD1. The V segment lost 3 bases and the J segment 10 bases; nucleotides outside the gene matches: 6. Germline assignment: CDR1 MNHEY and CDR2 SMNVEV (reference sequence). This CDR3 is 14 amino acids long.

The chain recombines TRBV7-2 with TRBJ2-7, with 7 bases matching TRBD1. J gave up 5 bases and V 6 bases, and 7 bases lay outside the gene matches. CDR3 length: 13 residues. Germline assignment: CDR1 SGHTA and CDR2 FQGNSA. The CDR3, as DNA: TGTGCCAGCAGGCCACAGGGGTTCCACGAGCAGTACTTC. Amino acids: CASRPQGFHEQYF. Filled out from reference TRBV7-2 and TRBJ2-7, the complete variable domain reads GAGVSQSPSNKVTEKGKDVELRCDPISGHTALYWYRQSLGQGLEFLIYFQGNSAPDKSGLPSDRFSAERTGGSVSTLTIQRTQQEDSAVYLCASRPQGFHEQYFGPGTRLTVT.